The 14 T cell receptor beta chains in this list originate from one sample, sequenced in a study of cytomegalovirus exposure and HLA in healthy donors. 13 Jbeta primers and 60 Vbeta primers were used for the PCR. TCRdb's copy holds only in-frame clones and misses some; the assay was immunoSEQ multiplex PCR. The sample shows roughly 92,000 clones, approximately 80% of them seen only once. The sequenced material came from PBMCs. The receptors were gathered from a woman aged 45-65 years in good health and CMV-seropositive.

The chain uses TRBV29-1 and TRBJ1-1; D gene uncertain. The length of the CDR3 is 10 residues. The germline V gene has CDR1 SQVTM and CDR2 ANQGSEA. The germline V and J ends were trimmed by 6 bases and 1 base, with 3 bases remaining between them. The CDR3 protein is CSVKNTEAFF. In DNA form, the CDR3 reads TGCAGCGTCAAGAACACTGAAGCTTTCTTT.

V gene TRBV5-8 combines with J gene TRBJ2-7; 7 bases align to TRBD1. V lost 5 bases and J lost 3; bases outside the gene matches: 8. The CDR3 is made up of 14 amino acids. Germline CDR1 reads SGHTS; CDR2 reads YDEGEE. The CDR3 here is CASRMWDRYYEQYF. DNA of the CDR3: TGTGCCAGCAGAATGTGGGACAGATACTACGAGCAGTACTTC.

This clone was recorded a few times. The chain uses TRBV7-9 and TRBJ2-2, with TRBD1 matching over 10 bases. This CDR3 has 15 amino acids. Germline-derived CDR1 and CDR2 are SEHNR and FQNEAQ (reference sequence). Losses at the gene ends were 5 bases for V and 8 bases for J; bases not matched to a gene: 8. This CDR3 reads CASSPDRGRRGELFF. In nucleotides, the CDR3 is TGTGCCAGCAGCCCCGACAGGGGGCGCAGGGGGGAGCTGTTTTTT.

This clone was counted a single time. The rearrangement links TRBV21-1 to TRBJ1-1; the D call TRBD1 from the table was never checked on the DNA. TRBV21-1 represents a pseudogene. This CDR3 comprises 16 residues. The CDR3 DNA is TGTGCCAGCAGCAAAGAAAGGCTCGACATGAACACTGAAGCTTTCTTT. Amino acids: CASSKERLDMNTEAFF.

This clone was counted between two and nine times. CDR3 sequence (DNA): TGTGCCAGCAGCTTAGATCGGCGGTACAATGAGCAGTTCTTC. Its protein is CASSLDRRYNEQFF. The V call is TRBV2, the J call TRBJ2-1; D not certain. V was trimmed by 6 bases and J by 4 bases, leaving 13 bases between them. Germline V gene lookup returns CDR1 SNHLY and CDR2 FYNNEI. This CDR3 comprises 14 residues.

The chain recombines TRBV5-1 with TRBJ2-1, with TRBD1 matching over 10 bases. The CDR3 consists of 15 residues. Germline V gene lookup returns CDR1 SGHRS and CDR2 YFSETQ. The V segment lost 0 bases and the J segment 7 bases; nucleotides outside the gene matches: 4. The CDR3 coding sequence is TGCGCCAGCAGCTTGGGGACAGGGGGAATGAATGAGCAGTTCTTC. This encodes CASSLGTGGMNEQFF.

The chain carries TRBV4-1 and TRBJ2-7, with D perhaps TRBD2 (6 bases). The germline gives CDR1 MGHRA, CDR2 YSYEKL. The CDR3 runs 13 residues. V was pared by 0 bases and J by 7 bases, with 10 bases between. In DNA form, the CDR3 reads TGCGCCAGCAGCCAAGATGGGGGGTTTGAGCAGTACTTC. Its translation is CASSQDGGFEQYF.

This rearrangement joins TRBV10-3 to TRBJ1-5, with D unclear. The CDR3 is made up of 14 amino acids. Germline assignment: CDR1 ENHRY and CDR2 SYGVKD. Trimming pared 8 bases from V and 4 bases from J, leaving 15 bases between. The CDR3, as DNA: TGTGCCATCGGCGGCTTCGGGGAAAATCAGCCCCAGCATTTT. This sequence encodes CAIGGFGENQPQHF.

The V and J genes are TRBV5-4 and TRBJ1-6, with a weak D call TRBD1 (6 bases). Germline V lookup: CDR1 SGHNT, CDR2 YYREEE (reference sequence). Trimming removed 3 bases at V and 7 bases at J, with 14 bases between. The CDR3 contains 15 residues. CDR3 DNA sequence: TGTGCCAGCAGCTCCTCGACAGGTTCCAATTCACCCCTCCACTTT. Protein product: CASSSSTGSNSPLHF. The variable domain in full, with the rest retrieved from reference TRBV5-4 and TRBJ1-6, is ETGVTQSPTHLIKTRGQQVTLRCSSQSGHNTVSWYQQALGQGPQFIFQYYREEENGRGNFPPRFSGLQFPNYSSELNVNALELDDSALYLCASSSSTGSNSPLHFGNGTRLTVT.

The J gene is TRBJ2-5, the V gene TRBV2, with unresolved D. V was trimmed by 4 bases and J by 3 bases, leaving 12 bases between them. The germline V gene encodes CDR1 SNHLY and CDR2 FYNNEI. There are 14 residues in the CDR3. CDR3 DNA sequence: TGTGCCAGCAGTGCCGGCGGCGCAGAAGAGACCCAGTACTTC. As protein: CASSAGGAEETQYF.

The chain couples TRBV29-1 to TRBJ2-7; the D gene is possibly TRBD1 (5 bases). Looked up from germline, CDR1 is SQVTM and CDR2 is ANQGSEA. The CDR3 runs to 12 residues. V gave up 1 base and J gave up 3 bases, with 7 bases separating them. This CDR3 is CSVEGQGYEQYF. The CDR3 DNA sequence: TGCAGCGTTGAAGGGCAGGGCTACGAGCAGTACTTC.

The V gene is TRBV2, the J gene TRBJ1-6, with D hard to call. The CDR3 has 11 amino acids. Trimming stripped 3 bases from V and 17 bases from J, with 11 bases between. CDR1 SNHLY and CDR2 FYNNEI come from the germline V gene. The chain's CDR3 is CASSEGTPVHF. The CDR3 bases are TGTGCCAGCAGTGAGGGCACCCCTGTCCACTTT.

DNA of the CDR3: TGTGCCAGCAGCTTTGAGCGTGGAAACACCATATATTTT. Amino acids: CASSFERGNTIYF. V is TRBV6-1 and J is TRBJ1-3; D is uncertain. CDR1 is MNHNS and CDR2 is SASEGT in the germline V gene. Trimming took 6 bases from V and 3 from J, leaving 9 bases between them. The length of the CDR3 is 13 residues.

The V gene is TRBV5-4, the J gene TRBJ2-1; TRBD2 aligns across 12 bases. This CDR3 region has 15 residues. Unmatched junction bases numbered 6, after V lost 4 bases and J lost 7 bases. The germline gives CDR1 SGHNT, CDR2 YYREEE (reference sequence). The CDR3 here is CASSPSGGALNEQFF. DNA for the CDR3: TGTGCCAGCAGCCCTAGCGGGGGGGCCTTAAATGAGCAGTTCTTC.